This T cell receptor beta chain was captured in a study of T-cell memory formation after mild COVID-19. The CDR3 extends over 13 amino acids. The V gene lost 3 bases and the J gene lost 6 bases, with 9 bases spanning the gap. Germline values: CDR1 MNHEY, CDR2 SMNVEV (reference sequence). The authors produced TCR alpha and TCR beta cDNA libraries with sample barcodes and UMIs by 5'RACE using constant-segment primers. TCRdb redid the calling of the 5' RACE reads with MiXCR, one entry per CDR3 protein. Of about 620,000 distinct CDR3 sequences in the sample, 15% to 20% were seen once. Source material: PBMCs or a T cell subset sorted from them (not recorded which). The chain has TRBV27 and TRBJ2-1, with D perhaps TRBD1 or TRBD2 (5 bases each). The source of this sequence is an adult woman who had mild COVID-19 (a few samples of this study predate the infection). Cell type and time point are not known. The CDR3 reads CASSFREPNEQFF. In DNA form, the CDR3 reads TGTGCCAGCAGTTTCAGGGAGCCCAATGAGCAGTTCTTC.